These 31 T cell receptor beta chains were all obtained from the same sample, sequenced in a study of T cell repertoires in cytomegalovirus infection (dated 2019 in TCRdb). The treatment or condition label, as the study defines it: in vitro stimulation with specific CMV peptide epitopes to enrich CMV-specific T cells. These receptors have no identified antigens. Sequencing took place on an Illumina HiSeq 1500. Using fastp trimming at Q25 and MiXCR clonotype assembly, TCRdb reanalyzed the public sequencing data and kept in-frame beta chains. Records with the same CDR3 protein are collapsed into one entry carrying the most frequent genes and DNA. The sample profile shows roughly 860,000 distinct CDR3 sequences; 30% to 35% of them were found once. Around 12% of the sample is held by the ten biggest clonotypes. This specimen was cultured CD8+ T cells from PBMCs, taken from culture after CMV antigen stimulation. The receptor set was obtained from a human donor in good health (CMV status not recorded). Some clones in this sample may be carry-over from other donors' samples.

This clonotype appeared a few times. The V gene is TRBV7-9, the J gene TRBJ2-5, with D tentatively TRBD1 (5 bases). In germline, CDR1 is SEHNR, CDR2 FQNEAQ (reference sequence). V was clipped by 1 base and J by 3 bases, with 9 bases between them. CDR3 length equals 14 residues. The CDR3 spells CASSLVRVEETQYF. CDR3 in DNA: TGTGCCAGCAGCTTAGTCAGGGTCGAAGAGACCCAGTACTTC. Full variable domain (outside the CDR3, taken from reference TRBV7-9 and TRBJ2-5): DTGVSQNPRHKITKRGQNVTFRCDPISEHNRLYWYRQTLGQGPEFLTYFQNEAQLEKSRLLSDRFSAERPKGSFSTLEIQRTEQGDSAMYLCASSLVRVEETQYFGPGTRLLVL.

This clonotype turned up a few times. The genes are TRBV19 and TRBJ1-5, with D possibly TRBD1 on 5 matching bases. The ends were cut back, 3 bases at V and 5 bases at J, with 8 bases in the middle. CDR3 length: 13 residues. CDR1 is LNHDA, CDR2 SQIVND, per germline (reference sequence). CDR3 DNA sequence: TGTGCCAGTAGTATCCGGGGCCATCAGCCCCAGCATTTT. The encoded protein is CASSIRGHQPQHF.

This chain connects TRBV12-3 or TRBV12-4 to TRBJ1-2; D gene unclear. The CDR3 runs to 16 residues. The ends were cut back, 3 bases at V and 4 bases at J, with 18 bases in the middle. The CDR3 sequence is CASSFGTSEGSYGYTF. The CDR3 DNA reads TGTGCCAGCAGTTTTGGTACGTCCGAAGGTAGCTATGGCTACACCTTC.

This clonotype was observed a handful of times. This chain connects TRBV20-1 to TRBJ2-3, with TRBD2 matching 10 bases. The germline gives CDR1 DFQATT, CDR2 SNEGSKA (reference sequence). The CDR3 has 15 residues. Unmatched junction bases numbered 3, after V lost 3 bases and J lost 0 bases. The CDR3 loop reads CSASGGLASTDTQYF. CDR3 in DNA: TGCAGTGCTAGTGGGGGACTAGCGAGCACAGATACGCAGTATTTT.

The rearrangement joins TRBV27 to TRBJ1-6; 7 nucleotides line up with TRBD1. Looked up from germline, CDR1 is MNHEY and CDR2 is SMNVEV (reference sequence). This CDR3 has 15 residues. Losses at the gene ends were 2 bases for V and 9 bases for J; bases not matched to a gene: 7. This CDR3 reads CASSLIKQGGSPLHF. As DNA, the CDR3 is TGTGCCAGCAGTTTAATTAAGCAGGGGGGTTCACCCCTCCACTTT.

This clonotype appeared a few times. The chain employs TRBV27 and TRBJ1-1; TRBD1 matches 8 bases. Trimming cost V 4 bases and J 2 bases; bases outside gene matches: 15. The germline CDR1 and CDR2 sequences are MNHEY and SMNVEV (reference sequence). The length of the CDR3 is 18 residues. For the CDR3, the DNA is TGTGCCAGCAGTTCTTATACCCCTACAGGGGGGTCCAACACTGAAGCTTTCTTT. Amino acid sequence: CASSSYTPTGGSNTEAFF.

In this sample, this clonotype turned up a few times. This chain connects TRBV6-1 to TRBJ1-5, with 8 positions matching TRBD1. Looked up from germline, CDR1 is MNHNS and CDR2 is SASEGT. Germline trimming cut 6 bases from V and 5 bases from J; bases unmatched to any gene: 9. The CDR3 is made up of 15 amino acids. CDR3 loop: CASRDDRGGYQPQHF. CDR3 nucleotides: TGTGCCAGCAGAGATGACAGGGGAGGCTATCAGCCCCAGCATTTT.

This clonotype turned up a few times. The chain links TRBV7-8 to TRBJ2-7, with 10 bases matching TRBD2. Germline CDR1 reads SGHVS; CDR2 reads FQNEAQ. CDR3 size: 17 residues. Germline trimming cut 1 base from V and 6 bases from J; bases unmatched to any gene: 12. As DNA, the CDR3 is TGTGCCAGCAGCTTAGTTAGCGGGGGGACTATTTTAACCGAGCAGTACTTC. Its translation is CASSLVSGGTILTEQYF.

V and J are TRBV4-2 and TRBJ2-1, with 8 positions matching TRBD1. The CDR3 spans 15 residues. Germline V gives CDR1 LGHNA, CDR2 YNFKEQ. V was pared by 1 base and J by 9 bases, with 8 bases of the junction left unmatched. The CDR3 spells CASSQAGGLITEQFF. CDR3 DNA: TGTGCCAGCAGCCAAGCAGGGGGCTTAATCACTGAGCAGTTCTTC.

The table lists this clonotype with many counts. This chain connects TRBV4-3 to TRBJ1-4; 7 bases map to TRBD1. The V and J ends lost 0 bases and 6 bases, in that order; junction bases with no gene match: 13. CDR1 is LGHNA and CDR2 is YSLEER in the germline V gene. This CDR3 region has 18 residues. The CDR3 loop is CASSQDLGGVRFDEKLFF. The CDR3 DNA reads TGCGCCAGCAGCCAAGATTTAGGGGGCGTCAGGTTTGATGAAAAACTGTTTTTT.

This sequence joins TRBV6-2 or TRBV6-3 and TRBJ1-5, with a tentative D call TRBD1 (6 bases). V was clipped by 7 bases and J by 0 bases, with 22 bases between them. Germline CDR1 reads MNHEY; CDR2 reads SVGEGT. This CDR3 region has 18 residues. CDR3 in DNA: TGTGCCAGCACCTTTGGGGACAACGAGGCCCATAGCAATCAGCCCCAGCATTTT. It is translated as CASTFGDNEAHSNQPQHF.

The CDR3 nucleotides are TGTGCCAGTAGTATGGTGACTGAAGCTTTCTTT. It codes for CASSMVTEAFF. J is TRBJ1-1 and V is TRBV19, with no clear D. V was trimmed by 3 bases and J by 5 bases, leaving 4 bases between them. The germline gives CDR1 LNHDA, CDR2 SQIVND (reference sequence). This CDR3 is built from 11 residues.

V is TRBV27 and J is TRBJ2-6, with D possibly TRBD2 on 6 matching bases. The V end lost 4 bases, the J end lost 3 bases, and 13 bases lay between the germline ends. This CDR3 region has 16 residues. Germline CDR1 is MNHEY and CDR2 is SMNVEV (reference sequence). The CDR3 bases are TGTGCCAGCAGTTACCCCGGGGGACTTGGGGCCAACGTCCTGACTTTC. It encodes CASSYPGGLGANVLTF.

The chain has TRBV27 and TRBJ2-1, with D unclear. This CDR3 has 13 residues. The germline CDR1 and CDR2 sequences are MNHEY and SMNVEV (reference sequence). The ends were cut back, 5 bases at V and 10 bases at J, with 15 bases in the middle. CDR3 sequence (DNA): TGTGCCAGCAGTCTTCCCTTAGCCGGGGAGCAGTTCTTC. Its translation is CASSLPLAGEQFF.

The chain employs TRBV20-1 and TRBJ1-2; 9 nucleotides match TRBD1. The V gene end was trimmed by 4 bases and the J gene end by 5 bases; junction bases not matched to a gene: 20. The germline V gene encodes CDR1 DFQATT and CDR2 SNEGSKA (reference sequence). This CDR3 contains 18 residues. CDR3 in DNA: TGCAGTGCTATCCCTACCGGACGGGACAGGGCTCGGGGGTATGGCTACACCTTC. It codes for CSAIPTGRDRARGYGYTF.

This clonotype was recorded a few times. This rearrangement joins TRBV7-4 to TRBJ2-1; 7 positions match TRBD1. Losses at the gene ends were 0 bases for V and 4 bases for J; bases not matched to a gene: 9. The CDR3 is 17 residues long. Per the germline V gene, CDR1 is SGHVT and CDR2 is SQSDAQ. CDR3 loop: CASSLASRQGSYNEQFF. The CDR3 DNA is TGTGCCAGCAGCTTAGCTTCCCGACAGGGATCGTACAATGAGCAGTTCTTC.

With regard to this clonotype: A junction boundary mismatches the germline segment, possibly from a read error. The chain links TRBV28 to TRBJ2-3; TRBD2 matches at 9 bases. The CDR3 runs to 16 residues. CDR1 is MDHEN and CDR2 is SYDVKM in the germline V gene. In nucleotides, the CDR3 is TGTGCCAACAGTGACCCCGGGACTAGCATCACAGATACGCAGTATTTT. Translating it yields CANSDPGTSITDTQYF.

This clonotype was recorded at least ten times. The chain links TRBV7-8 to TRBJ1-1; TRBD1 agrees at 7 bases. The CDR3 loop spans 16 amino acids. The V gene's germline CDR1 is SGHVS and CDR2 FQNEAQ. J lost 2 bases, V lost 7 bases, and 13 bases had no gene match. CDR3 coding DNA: TGTGCCAGCACCCCCCCCGGGACAGCAAGAAACACTGAAGCTTTCTTT. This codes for CASTPPGTARNTEAFF.

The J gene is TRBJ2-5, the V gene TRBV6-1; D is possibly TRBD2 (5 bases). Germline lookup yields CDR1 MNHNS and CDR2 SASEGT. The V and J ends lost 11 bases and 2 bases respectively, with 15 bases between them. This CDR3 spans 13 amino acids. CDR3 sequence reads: CACWENGQETQYF. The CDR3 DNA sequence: TGTGCCTGCTGGGAGAACGGGCAAGAGACCCAGTACTTC.

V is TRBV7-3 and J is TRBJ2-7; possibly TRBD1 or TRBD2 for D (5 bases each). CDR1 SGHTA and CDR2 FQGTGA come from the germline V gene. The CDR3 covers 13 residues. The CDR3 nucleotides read TGTGCCAGCAGGAAGGGACCGGCCTACGGGCAGTACGTC. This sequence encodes CASRKGPAYGQYV.

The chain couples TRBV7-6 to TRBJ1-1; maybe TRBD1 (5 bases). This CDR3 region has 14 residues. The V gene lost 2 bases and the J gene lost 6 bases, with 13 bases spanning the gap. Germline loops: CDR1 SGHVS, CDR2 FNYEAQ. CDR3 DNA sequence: TGTGCCAGCAGCTTATTAGGGGTGCTGTCTGAAGCTTTCTTT. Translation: CASSLLGVLSEAFF.

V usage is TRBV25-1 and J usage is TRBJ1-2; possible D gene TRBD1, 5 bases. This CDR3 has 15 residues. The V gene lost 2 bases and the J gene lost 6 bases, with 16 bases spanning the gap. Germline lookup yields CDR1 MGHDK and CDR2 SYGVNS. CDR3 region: CASSERWGGNDGYTF. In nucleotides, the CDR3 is TGTGCCAGCAGTGAAAGGTGGGGGGGAAATGATGGCTACACCTTC.

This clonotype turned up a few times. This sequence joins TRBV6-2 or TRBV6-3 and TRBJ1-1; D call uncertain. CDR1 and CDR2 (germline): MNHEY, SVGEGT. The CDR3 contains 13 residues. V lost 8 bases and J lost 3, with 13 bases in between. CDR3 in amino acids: CASGPGLYTEAFF. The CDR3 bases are TGTGCCAGCGGTCCGGGTTTGTACACTGAAGCTTTCTTT.

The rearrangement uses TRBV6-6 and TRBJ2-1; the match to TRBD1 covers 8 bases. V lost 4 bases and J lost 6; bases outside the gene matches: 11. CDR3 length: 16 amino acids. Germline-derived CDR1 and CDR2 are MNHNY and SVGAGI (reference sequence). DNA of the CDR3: TGTGCCAGCAGTTCTCGGACAGGGTATCGGGGCAATGAGCAGTTCTTC. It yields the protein CASSSRTGYRGNEQFF.

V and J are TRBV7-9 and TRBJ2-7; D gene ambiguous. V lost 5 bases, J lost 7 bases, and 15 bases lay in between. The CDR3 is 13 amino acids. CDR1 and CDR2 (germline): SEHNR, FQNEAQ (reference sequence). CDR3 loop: CASSPGSPREQYF. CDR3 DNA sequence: TGTGCCAGCAGCCCCGGGTCTCCCCGAGAGCAGTACTTC.

The CDR3 loop reads CASSATPGINYGYTF. The DNA for the CDR3 is TGCGCCAGCAGTGCAACTCCGGGTATCAACTATGGCTACACCTTC. The chain carries TRBV10-2 and TRBJ1-2; no reliable D call. The CDR3 extends over 15 amino acids. With 4 bases removed from V and 2 bases from J, the gap between germline ends came to 14 bases. Germline CDR1 reads WSHSY; CDR2 reads SAAADI.

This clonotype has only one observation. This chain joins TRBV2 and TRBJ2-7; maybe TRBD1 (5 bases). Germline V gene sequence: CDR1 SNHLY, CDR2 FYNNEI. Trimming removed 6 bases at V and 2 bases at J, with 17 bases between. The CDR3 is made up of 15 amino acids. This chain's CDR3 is CASRYDSLEAYEQYF. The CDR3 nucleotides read TGTGCCAGCAGGTATGACAGCCTAGAGGCCTACGAGCAGTACTTC. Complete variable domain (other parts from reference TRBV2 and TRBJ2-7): EPEVTQTPSHQVTQMGQEVILRCVPISNHLYFYWYRQILGQKVEFLVSFYNNEISEKSEIFDDQFSVERPDGSNFTLKIRSTKLEDSAMYFCASRYDSLEAYEQYFGPGTRLTVT.

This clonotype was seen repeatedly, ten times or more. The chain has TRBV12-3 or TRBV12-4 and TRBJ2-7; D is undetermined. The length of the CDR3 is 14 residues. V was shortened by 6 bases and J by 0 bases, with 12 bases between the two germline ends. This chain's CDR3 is CASRSGSFSYEQYF. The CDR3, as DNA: TGTGCCAGCAGGTCCGGGTCCTTCTCCTACGAGCAGTACTTC.

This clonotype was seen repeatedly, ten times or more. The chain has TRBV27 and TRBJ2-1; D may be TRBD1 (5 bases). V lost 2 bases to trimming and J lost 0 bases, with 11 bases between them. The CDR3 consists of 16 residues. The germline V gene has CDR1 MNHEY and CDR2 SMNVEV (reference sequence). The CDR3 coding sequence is TGTGCCAGCAGTTTAAAGGGGTTGAGCTCCTACAATGAGCAGTTCTTC. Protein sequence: CASSLKGLSSYNEQFF.

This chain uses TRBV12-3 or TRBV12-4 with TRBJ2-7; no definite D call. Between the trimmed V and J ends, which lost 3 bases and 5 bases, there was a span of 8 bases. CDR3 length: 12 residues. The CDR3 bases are TGTGCCAGCAGTTTTAGGCCGGACGAGCAGTACGTC. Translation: CASSFRPDEQYV.

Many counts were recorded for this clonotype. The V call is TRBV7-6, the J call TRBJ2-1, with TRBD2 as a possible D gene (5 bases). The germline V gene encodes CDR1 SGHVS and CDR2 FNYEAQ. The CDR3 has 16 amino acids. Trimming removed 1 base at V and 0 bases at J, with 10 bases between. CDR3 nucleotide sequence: TGTGCCAGCAGCTTAGGTGCAGGAGGCTCCTACAATGAGCAGTTCTTC. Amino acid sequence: CASSLGAGGSYNEQFF.